These T cell receptor beta chains were read from a single sample in a study of T cell repertoires in cytomegalovirus infection. TCRdb processed the reads anew with MiXCR; each CDR3 protein has one entry. This table holds hundreds of thousands of distinct CDR3 sequences, around 24% found once. The sequencing sample was made of CD8+ T cells from PBMCs. The receptors shown here come from a human donor in good health (CMV status not recorded). Some clones in this sample may be carry-over from other donors' samples. Each CDR3 is given with its conserved first and last residue. The order of the fields is CDR3 DNA, CDR3 protein, V gene, J gene, clone size, D gene. The D gene is left open where the match is weak. Only some rows state a clone size, as once, few, many or a class for expanded clones.

cdr3_nt: TGCAGCACCTTTTCAGGGACAAGTGAAGCTTTCTTT
cdr3_aa: CSTFSGTSEAFF
v_call: TRBV29-1
j_call: TRBJ1-1
clone_size: few
d_call: NA

cdr3_nt: TGTGCCAGCAGCCCCCAAGGAGGGACCACAGATACGCAGTATTTT
cdr3_aa: CASSPQGGTTDTQYF
v_call: TRBV7-6
j_call: TRBJ2-3
clone_size: NA
d_call: NA

cdr3_nt: TGTGCCAACAGTTCCAGCTCCTACGAGCAGTACTTC
cdr3_aa: CANSSSSYEQYF
v_call: TRBV12-3/TRBV12-4
j_call: TRBJ2-7
clone_size: few
d_call: NA

cdr3_nt: TGTGCCAGCAGCTCCCGACTAGCGGGGGAAGATACGCAGTATTTT
cdr3_aa: CASSSRLAGEDTQYF
v_call: TRBV12-3/TRBV12-4
j_call: TRBJ2-3
clone_size: many
d_call: TRBD2

cdr3_nt: TGTGCCAGCAGCTTGGGGACACCAGAGACCCAGTACTTC
cdr3_aa: CASSLGTPETQYF
v_call: TRBV7-2
j_call: TRBJ2-5
clone_size: many
d_call: NA

cdr3_nt: TGTGCCAGCAGCCCACCCAGGGGGGTGAACACTGAAGCTTTCTTT
cdr3_aa: CASSPPRGVNTEAFF
v_call: TRBV9
j_call: TRBJ1-1
clone_size: few
d_call: TRBD1

cdr3_nt: TGCAGCGCTCCGTGGCGGGGGACGGAGACCCAGTACTTC
cdr3_aa: CSAPWRGTETQYF
v_call: TRBV20-1
j_call: TRBJ2-5
clone_size: NA
d_call: TRBD2

cdr3_nt: TGTGCCAGCAGCGGATGGACAGGCGAAAGCACAGATACGCAGTATTTT
cdr3_aa: CASSGWTGESTDTQYF
v_call: TRBV9
j_call: TRBJ2-3
clone_size: few
d_call: TRBD1

cdr3_nt: TGCGCCAGCAGCTTGGCTATTGGGGATCGAGAGACCCAGTACTTC
cdr3_aa: CASSLAIGDRETQYF
v_call: TRBV5-1
j_call: TRBJ2-5
clone_size: NA
d_call: NA

cdr3_nt: TGTGCCAGCAGCACCGGGACAGGGGGCGGCGGCTACACCTTC
cdr3_aa: CASSTGTGGGGYTF
v_call: TRBV7-6
j_call: TRBJ1-2
clone_size: many
d_call: TRBD1

cdr3_nt: TGCACTGTCAGCGGGGGCGAAGGTGAGCAGTTCTTC
cdr3_aa: CTVSGGEGEQFF
v_call: TRBV29-1
j_call: TRBJ2-1
clone_size: NA
d_call: TRBD2

cdr3_nt: TGTGCCAGCAGCTTAGTCCCCCCTAGACAGGCTAATGAAGCTTTCTTT
cdr3_aa: CASSLVPPRQANEAFF
v_call: TRBV7-8
j_call: TRBJ1-1
clone_size: many
d_call: NA

cdr3_nt: TGCAGCGTTGACACTGGGAGGCGGGCCGGGGAGCTGTTTTTT
cdr3_aa: CSVDTGRRAGELFF
v_call: TRBV29-1
j_call: TRBJ2-2
clone_size: few
d_call: NA

cdr3_nt: TGTGCCAGCAGTTTCATCTTGGGGACGGTGAGAACCGGGGAGCTGTTTTTT
cdr3_aa: CASSFILGTVRTGELFF
v_call: TRBV6-1
j_call: TRBJ2-2
clone_size: NA
d_call: NA

cdr3_nt: TGTGCCAGCAGCTCGCCGACTAGCGGATTCTCCTACAATGAGCAGTTCTTC
cdr3_aa: CASSSPTSGFSYNEQFF
v_call: TRBV7-6
j_call: TRBJ2-1
clone_size: once
d_call: TRBD2

cdr3_nt: TGTGCCAGCAAGAAGGACAGGGGCTTCCCTAATGAGCAGTTCTTC
cdr3_aa: CASKKDRGFPNEQFF
v_call: TRBV28
j_call: TRBJ2-1
clone_size: many
d_call: TRBD1

cdr3_nt: TGCAGTGCTAGAGCTCAACCCATGTCATTTTACACAGATACGCAGTATTTT
cdr3_aa: CSARAQPMSFYTDTQYF
v_call: TRBV20-1
j_call: TRBJ2-3
clone_size: NA
d_call: NA

cdr3_nt: TGTGCCAGCTCACCACCGGGGGACGAGCAGTACTTC
cdr3_aa: CASSPPGDEQYF
v_call: TRBV18
j_call: TRBJ2-7
clone_size: NA
d_call: NA

cdr3_nt: TGTGCCAGCAGACCCAAAAGCTCGTACAATGAGCAGTTCTTC
cdr3_aa: CASRPKSSYNEQFF
v_call: TRBV7-9
j_call: TRBJ2-1
clone_size: NA
d_call: NA

cdr3_nt: TGTGCCAGCAGCTTATGGGGACAGGAGGCCACCCAGTACTTC
cdr3_aa: CASSLWGQEATQYF
v_call: TRBV7-3
j_call: TRBJ2-5
clone_size: many
d_call: TRBD1

cdr3_nt: TGTGCCAGCAGCCAAGATCCCTCGAGCCGACAGAGGAACACTGAAGCTTTCTTT
cdr3_aa: CASSQDPSSRQRNTEAFF
v_call: TRBV14
j_call: TRBJ1-1
clone_size: NA
d_call: NA

cdr3_nt: TGTGCCAGCAGTGAGCGGGGGGGCCCTTTCCAAGAGACCCAGTACTTC
cdr3_aa: CASSERGGPFQETQYF
v_call: TRBV2
j_call: TRBJ2-5
clone_size: NA
d_call: TRBD2

cdr3_nt: TGCAGCGTTGTGTGGGTCGGGGAGCTGTTTTTT
cdr3_aa: CSVVWVGELFF
v_call: TRBV29-1
j_call: TRBJ2-2
clone_size: NA
d_call: NA

cdr3_nt: TGTGCCAGCAGCTTGAGCGCCCGTCTGTTCTTC
cdr3_aa: CASSLSARLFF
v_call: TRBV7-2
j_call: TRBJ2-1
clone_size: many
d_call: NA

cdr3_nt: TGTGCCAGTAGTATGACAGATAACACTGAAGCTTTCTTT
cdr3_aa: CASSMTDNTEAFF
v_call: TRBV19
j_call: TRBJ1-1
clone_size: few
d_call: NA

cdr3_nt: TGTGCCAGCATGCTGGGGGACACTGAAGCTTTCTTT
cdr3_aa: CASMLGDTEAFF
v_call: TRBV13
j_call: TRBJ1-1
clone_size: NA
d_call: NA

cdr3_nt: TGTGCCAGCACCCCCCGGTGGGGGGGTCAATACAATGAGCAGTTCTTC
cdr3_aa: CASTPRWGGQYNEQFF
v_call: TRBV7-9
j_call: TRBJ2-1
clone_size: many
d_call: TRBD2

cdr3_nt: TGTGCCAGCAGAGGATTACAGGGGCCCTACAATGAGCAGTTCTTC
cdr3_aa: CASRGLQGPYNEQFF
v_call: TRBV27
j_call: TRBJ2-1
clone_size: few
d_call: TRBD1

cdr3_nt: TGTGCCAGCAGTGATGCTGACTCCTACAATGAGCAGTTCTTC
cdr3_aa: CASSDADSYNEQFF
v_call: TRBV25-1
j_call: TRBJ2-1
clone_size: NA
d_call: NA

cdr3_nt: TGTGCCAGCAGCAACCGGGACAGGGGGCCCACTGAAGCTTTCTTT
cdr3_aa: CASSNRDRGPTEAFF
v_call: TRBV7-6
j_call: TRBJ1-1
clone_size: few
d_call: TRBD1

cdr3_nt: TGCAGTGCTACAACCGGGACACCCTACAATGAGCAGTTCTTC
cdr3_aa: CSATTGTPYNEQFF
v_call: TRBV20-1
j_call: TRBJ2-1
clone_size: NA
d_call: NA

cdr3_nt: TGCGCCAGCAGTATCGGGGATTCTAAAAACATTCAGTACTTC
cdr3_aa: CASSIGDSKNIQYF
v_call: TRBV10-2
j_call: TRBJ2-4
clone_size: NA
d_call: NA

cdr3_nt: TGTGCCAGCAGTGTCAGGGACCATCAGCCCCAGCATTTT
cdr3_aa: CASSVRDHQPQHF
v_call: TRBV25-1
j_call: TRBJ1-5
clone_size: NA
d_call: NA

cdr3_nt: TGTGCCAGCAGGAGGGGGGAAGAGACCCAGTACTTC
cdr3_aa: CASRRGEETQYF
v_call: TRBV6-5
j_call: TRBJ2-5
clone_size: many
d_call: NA

cdr3_nt: TGTGCCAGCATGGGACCCTACGAGCAGTACTTC
cdr3_aa: CASMGPYEQYF
v_call: TRBV6-6
j_call: TRBJ2-7
clone_size: NA
d_call: NA

cdr3_nt: TGTGCCAGCAGCTTAGAACTGGCGGCGGTTCTCTCCGGGGAGCTGTTTTTT
cdr3_aa: CASSLELAAVLSGELFF
v_call: TRBV7-2
j_call: TRBJ2-2
clone_size: few
d_call: NA

cdr3_nt: TGTGCCAGCACCTCAGGCGGCACGAACACTGAAGCTTTCTTT
cdr3_aa: CASTSGGTNTEAFF
v_call: TRBV27
j_call: TRBJ1-1
clone_size: once
d_call: NA

cdr3_nt: TGTGCCAGTAGTAAAACCACTGAAGCTTTCTTT
cdr3_aa: CASSKTTEAFF
v_call: TRBV19
j_call: TRBJ1-1
clone_size: many
d_call: NA

cdr3_nt: TGTGCCAGCAGCCAGGGGGCTGGCTATGGCTACACCTTC
cdr3_aa: CASSQGAGYGYTF
v_call: TRBV12-3/TRBV12-4
j_call: TRBJ1-2
clone_size: many
d_call: TRBD1

cdr3_nt: TGCAGTGCACGGGGGGGTGGGGGCCATGCGGATTACGAGCAGTACTTC
cdr3_aa: CSARGGGGHADYEQYF
v_call: TRBV20-1
j_call: TRBJ2-7
clone_size: few
d_call: TRBD2

cdr3_nt: TGTGCCAGCAGCCCACCGGACCAGGCCCCCCGAGTCTATGGCTACACCTTC
cdr3_aa: CASSPPDQAPRVYGYTF
v_call: TRBV7-9
j_call: TRBJ1-2
clone_size: many
d_call: NA

cdr3_nt: TGCAGTGCTAGAGTGGCAGGGGGCCTTGCCGGGGAGCTGTTTTTT
cdr3_aa: CSARVAGGLAGELFF
v_call: TRBV20-1
j_call: TRBJ2-2
clone_size: few
d_call: TRBD1

cdr3_nt: TGTGCCAGCAGTTACAGTTCGGGCGGGGGGCCCGGGAATGAGCAGTTCTTC
cdr3_aa: CASSYSSGGGPGNEQFF
v_call: TRBV6-5
j_call: TRBJ2-1
clone_size: few
d_call: TRBD2

cdr3_nt: TGCAGCGTTGAAGATGCAGTAGCGGGGTCCTCCTACGAGCAGTACTTC
cdr3_aa: CSVEDAVAGSSYEQYF
v_call: TRBV29-1
j_call: TRBJ2-7
clone_size: few
d_call: TRBD2

cdr3_nt: TGTGCCAGCAGTCCTGACTCCGCCACAGATACGCAGTATTTT
cdr3_aa: CASSPDSATDTQYF
v_call: TRBV12-3/TRBV12-4
j_call: TRBJ2-3
clone_size: NA
d_call: NA

cdr3_nt: TGTGCCAGCAGCTCGAGCGGGGAGTTCTACTCCTACGAGCAGTACTTC
cdr3_aa: CASSSSGEFYSYEQYF
v_call: TRBV5-5
j_call: TRBJ2-7
clone_size: NA
d_call: TRBD2

cdr3_nt: TGTGCCAGCAGCTTAGCGTATTCGGACACTGAAGCTTTCTTT
cdr3_aa: CASSLAYSDTEAFF
v_call: TRBV7-9
j_call: TRBJ1-1
clone_size: once
d_call: NA

cdr3_nt: TGTGCCAGCAGCTCCCCGGGATTTAGCTCTGGGGCCAACGTCCTGACTTTC
cdr3_aa: CASSSPGFSSGANVLTF
v_call: TRBV5-4
j_call: TRBJ2-6
clone_size: NA
d_call: NA

cdr3_nt: TGTGCCAGCAGTTTAACTCCCTACGAGCAGTACTTC
cdr3_aa: CASSLTPYEQYF
v_call: TRBV12-3/TRBV12-4
j_call: TRBJ2-7
clone_size: many
d_call: NA

cdr3_nt: TGTGCCAGCTATGTCTGGAACTATGGCTACACCTTC
cdr3_aa: CASYVWNYGYTF
v_call: TRBV12-3/TRBV12-4
j_call: TRBJ1-2
clone_size: NA
d_call: NA

cdr3_nt: TGTGCCAGCAGCCCAGGGGAATCCACGCAGTATTTT
cdr3_aa: CASSPGESTQYF
v_call: TRBV28
j_call: TRBJ2-3
clone_size: NA
d_call: NA

cdr3_nt: TGTGCCAGCAGCTACTTTGGGCAGGGGCAGGGTGAGCAGTTCTTC
cdr3_aa: CASSYFGQGQGEQFF
v_call: TRBV7-9
j_call: TRBJ2-1
clone_size: few
d_call: NA

cdr3_nt: TGTGCCAGCAGCTTACGGGGGGCCAGGGAAGATGAGCAGTTCTTC
cdr3_aa: CASSLRGAREDEQFF
v_call: TRBV7-9
j_call: TRBJ2-1
clone_size: many
d_call: NA

cdr3_nt: TGTGCCAGCACCCGGACAGGGGCCCCGCGAGGGCAGTATTTT
cdr3_aa: CASTRTGAPRGQYF
v_call: TRBV28
j_call: TRBJ2-3
clone_size: few
d_call: TRBD1

cdr3_nt: TGTGCCAGCGGTTCAGGGCCGAACACCGGGGAGCTGTTTTTT
cdr3_aa: CASGSGPNTGELFF
v_call: TRBV6-1
j_call: TRBJ2-2
clone_size: NA
d_call: NA

cdr3_nt: TGTGCCACTACCTTCATGACTAGCGGATCCTACGAGCAGTACTTC
cdr3_aa: CATTFMTSGSYEQYF
v_call: TRBV15
j_call: TRBJ2-7
clone_size: many
d_call: TRBD2

cdr3_nt: TGTGCCAGCAGGATTAAGGAAGACAGGGGGCTGTTTTTT
cdr3_aa: CASRIKEDRGLFF
v_call: TRBV12-3/TRBV12-4
j_call: TRBJ1-4
clone_size: few
d_call: TRBD1

cdr3_nt: TGTGCCAGCAGTCAACAGCCTACGAACACCGGGGAGCTGTTTTTT
cdr3_aa: CASSQQPTNTGELFF
v_call: TRBV7-9
j_call: TRBJ2-2
clone_size: many
d_call: NA

cdr3_nt: TGTGCCACCAGTGAACCCACGGGGGCTCATACGCAGTATTTT
cdr3_aa: CATSEPTGAHTQYF
v_call: TRBV24-1
j_call: TRBJ2-3
clone_size: few
d_call: NA